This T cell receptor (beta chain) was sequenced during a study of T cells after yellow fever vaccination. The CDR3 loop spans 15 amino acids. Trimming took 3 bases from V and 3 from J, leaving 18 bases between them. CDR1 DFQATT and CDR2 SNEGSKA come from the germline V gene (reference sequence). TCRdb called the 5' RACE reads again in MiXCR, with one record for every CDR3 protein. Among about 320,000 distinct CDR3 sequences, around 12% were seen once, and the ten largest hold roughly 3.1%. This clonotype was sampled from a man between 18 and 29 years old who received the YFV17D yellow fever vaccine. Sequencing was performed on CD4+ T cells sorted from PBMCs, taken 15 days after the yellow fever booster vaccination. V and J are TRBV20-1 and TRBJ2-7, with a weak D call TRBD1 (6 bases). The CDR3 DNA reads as TGCAGTGCTAGGCCTCCAAGGACAGTCCTCTACGAGCAGTACTTC. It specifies CSARPPRTVLYEQYF.